The clone carrying this T cell receptor (beta chain) was recorded many times. No antigen is known for it. Study results and caveats: Tumor Treg TCRs overlapped most with tumor naive CD4+ cells.

Memory CD4+ T cells were sorted as CD4+CD45RO+CD25- cells. The length of the CDR3 is 14 residues. Trimming pared 2 bases from V and 4 bases from J, leaving 8 bases between. The germline CDR1 and CDR2 sequences are MGHRA and YSYEKL. Full-length variable regions came from constant-region reverse primers plus semi-nested Nested Universal Primer A PCR. TCRdb analysed the 5' RACE reads with MiXCR anew, one entry per CDR3 protein. The sample has approximately 60,000 distinct CDR3 sequences; roughly 23% are singletons. Sequencing input: memory CD4+ T cells sorted from a lymph node. Described subset: memory CD4+ T cells, CD4+CD45RO+CD25-. The gene calls are TRBV4-1 and TRBJ2-2; possibly TRBD2 for D (5 bases). This sequence was found in a female donor with breast cancer. Here the CDR3 reads CASSQPLGTGELFF. CDR3 bases: TGCGCCAGCAGCCAACCACTAGGCACCGGGGAGCTGTTTTTT.